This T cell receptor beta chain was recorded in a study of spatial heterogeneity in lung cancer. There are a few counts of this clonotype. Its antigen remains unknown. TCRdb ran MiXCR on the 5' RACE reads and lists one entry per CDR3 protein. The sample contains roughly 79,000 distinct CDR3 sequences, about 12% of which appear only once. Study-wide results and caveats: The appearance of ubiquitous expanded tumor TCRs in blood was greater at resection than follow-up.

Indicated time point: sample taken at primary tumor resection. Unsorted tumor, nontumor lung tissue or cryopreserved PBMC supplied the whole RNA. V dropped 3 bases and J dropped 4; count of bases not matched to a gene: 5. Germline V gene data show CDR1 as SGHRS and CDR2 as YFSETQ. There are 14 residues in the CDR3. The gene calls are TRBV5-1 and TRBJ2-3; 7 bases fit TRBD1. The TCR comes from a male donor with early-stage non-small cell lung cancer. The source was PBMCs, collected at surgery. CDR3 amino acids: CASSWRQGADTQYF. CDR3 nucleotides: TGCGCCAGCAGCTGGAGGCAGGGGGCAGATACGCAGTATTTT.